These 7 T cell receptor beta chains were sequenced from one sample in a study of blood T cell repertoires in COVID-19. The assay was immunoSEQ multiplex PCR, and TCRdb's table has in-frame clones only and misses some. This table has roughly 59,000 clones, 65% to 80% appearing once. The sequenced sample consisted of peripheral blood. These receptors came from a human donor in a cohort sampled during active COVID-19.

The rearrangement uses TRBV19 and TRBJ1-2, with a tentative D call TRBD1 (6 bases). Germline assignment: CDR1 LNHDA and CDR2 SQIVND (reference sequence). The V end lost 7 bases, the J end lost 6 bases, and 15 bases lay between the germline ends. This CDR3 has 13 amino acids. The CDR3 DNA follows: TGTGCCAGTACTTTTGACAGGCGAGATGGCTACACCTTC. It codes for CASTFDRRDGYTF.

In its sample, this clone was seen a few times. The CDR3 DNA follows: TGTGCCACCAACCCTACTAGCGGCGCCTTCTACGAGCAGTACTTC. It yields the protein CATNPTSGAFYEQYF. The chain has TRBV19 and TRBJ2-7; TRBD2 aligns across 8 bases. After removal of 10 bases from V and 3 bases from J, the junction contained 14 bases not matched to a gene. The CDR3 runs to 15 residues. Germline CDR1 LNHDA, CDR2 SQIVND (reference sequence).

This chain joins TRBV6-5 and TRBJ2-7, with a tentative D call TRBD2 (6 bases). The length of the CDR3 is 14 residues. Germline-derived CDR1 and CDR2 are MNHEY and SVGAGI. Trimming shortened V by 2 bases and J by 5 bases, and 13 bases separated the two germline ends. The CDR3 bases are TGTGCCAGCAGTTACGGAGGGTTTGGGAACGAGCAGTACTTC. Translation gives CASSYGGFGNEQYF.

The J gene is TRBJ2-1, the V gene TRBV4-3, with D possibly being TRBD1 (6 bases). The CDR3 covers 20 residues. V dropped 0 bases and J dropped 5 bases, with 26 bases sitting between them. Germline V gene data show CDR1 as LGHNA and CDR2 as YSLEER. The DNA of the CDR3 is TGCGCCAGCAGCCAAGATCTTCTATTTCGTGGGACAAGAGGTGACAATGAGCAGTTCTTC. It encodes CASSQDLLFRGTRGDNEQFF.

V is TRBV2 and J is TRBJ2-2; possibly TRBD1 for D (5 bases). Germline CDR1 reads SNHLY; CDR2 reads FYNNEI. V lost 2 bases and J 0 bases, leaving 7 bases between the germline ends. The CDR3 has 15 residues. The CDR3 DNA reads TGTGCCAGCAGTGAACAGGGAACGAACACCGGGGAGCTGTTTTTT. Translated, it gives CASSEQGTNTGELFF.

The J gene is TRBJ2-7, the V gene TRBV12-2; the DNA was not used to check the table's D call, TRBD1. TRBV12-2 is an annotated pseudogene. This CDR3 spans 18 amino acids. CDR3: CASRLAPPDRGPSYEQYF. The CDR3 nucleotides read TGTGCAAGTCGCTTAGCCCCCCCCGACAGGGGCCCCTCCTACGAGCAGTACTTC.

The chain recombines TRBV4-2 with TRBJ1-5, with a possible D match to TRBD1 (5 bases). The CDR3 covers 15 residues. Per the germline V gene, CDR1 is LGHNA and CDR2 is YNFKEQ. Trimming cost V 1 base and J 3 bases, with 10 bases left between them. CDR3 loop: CASSQGSGPNQPQHF. In nucleotides, the CDR3 is TGTGCCAGCAGCCAAGGATCAGGGCCCAATCAGCCCCAGCATTTT.